Shown below are 2 T cell receptor beta chains from a single sample sequenced in a study of neurological immune-mediated disorders. MiXCR, applied by TCRdb to the 5' RACE reads, yields one record per CDR3 protein. The repertoire has tens of thousands of distinct CDR3 sequences, over 12% of them found once; the top ten carry 20% to 30%. Sequencing was carried out using PBMCs. These receptors all stem from a woman aged 45-60 years with HTLV-1-associated myelopathy (HAM/TSP).

This clonotype has a count of ten or more. The chain uses TRBV28 and TRBJ1-6, with no clear D. CDR3 length: 16 residues. Germline loops: CDR1 MDHEN, CDR2 SYDVKM. V gave up 1 base and J gave up 10 bases, with 17 bases separating them. The CDR3 bases are TGTGCCAGCAGTTTATACACCCCCGGAACCAAATCACCCCTCCACTTT. This gives the protein CASSLYTPGTKSPLHF.

This clonotype was seen ten or more times. This chain links TRBV7-2 with TRBJ2-7; 11 bases line up with TRBD1. V trimming: 5 bases; J trimming: 7 bases; junction bases outside the gene matches: 10. CDR1 is SGHTA, CDR2 FQGNSA, per germline. The CDR3 has 15 residues. The CDR3 is CASSPRTGGKWEQYF. DNA of the CDR3: TGTGCCAGCAGCCCTAGGACAGGGGGCAAATGGGAGCAGTACTTC.